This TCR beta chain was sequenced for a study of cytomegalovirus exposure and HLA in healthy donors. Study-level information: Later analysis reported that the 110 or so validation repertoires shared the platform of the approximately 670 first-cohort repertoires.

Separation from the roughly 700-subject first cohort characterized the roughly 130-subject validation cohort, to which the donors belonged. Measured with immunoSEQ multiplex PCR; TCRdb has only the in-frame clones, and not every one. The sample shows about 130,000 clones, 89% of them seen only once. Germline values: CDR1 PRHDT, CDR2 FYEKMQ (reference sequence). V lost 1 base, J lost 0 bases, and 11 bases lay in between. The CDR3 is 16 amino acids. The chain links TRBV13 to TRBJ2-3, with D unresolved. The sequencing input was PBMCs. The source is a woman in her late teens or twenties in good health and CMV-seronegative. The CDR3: CASSLEAGLSTDTQYF. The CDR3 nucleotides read TGTGCCAGCAGCTTAGAGGCAGGCCTAAGCACAGATACGCAGTATTTT.